In its sample, the clone carrying this T cell receptor (beta chain) was seen many times. This entry comes from a study of spatial heterogeneity in lung cancer. The CDR3 is made up of 16 amino acids. Germline values: CDR1 SQVTM, CDR2 ANQGSEA. Trimming cost V 2 bases and J 8 bases; bases outside gene matches: 11. TCRdb called the 5' RACE reads again in MiXCR, with one record for every CDR3 protein. The sample consists of tens of thousands of distinct CDR3 sequences, around 19% of them appearing once. The sample's time point: blood at routine non-recurrence follow-up after resection. The material sequenced was PBMCs, taken at follow-up. The receptor was isolated from a male donor with early-stage non-small cell lung cancer. This rearrangement joins TRBV29-1 to TRBJ2-3; 12 bases are a match to TRBD2. The CDR3 nucleotides are TGCAGCGTTGAACCTCGTCTAGCGGGGGGGCCGGGTACGCAGTATTTT. It yields the protein CSVEPRLAGGPGTQYF.